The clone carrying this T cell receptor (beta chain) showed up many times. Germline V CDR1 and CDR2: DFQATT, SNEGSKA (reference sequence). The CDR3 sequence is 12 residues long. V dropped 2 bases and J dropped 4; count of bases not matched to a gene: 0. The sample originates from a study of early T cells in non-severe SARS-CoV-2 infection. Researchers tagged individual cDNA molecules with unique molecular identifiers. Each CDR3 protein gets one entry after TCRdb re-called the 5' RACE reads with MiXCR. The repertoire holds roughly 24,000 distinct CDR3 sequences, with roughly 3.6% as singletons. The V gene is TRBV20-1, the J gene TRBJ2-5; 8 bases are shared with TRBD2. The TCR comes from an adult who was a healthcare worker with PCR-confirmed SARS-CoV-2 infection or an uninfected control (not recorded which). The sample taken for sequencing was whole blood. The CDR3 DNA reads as TGCAGTGCTAGACTAGCGGGAGAGACCCAGTACTTC. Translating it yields CSARLAGETQYF.